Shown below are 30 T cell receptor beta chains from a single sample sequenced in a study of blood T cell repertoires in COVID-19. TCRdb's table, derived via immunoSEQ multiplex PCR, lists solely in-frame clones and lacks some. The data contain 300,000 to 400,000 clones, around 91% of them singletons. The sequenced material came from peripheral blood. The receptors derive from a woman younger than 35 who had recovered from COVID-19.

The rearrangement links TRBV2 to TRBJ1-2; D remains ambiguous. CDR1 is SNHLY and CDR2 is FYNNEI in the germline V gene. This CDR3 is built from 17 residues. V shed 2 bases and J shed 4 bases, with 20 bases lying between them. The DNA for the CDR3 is TGTGCCAGCAGTGAACGAGGGTTTGATGTTCGAGTCTATGGCTACACCTTC. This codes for CASSERGFDVRVYGYTF.

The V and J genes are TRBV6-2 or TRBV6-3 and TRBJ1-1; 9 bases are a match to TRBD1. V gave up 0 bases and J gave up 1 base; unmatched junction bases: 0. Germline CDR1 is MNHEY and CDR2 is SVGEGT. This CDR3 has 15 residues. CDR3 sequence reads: CASSYSGQGNTEAFF. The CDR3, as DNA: TGTGCCAGCAGTTACTCGGGACAGGGGAACACTGAAGCTTTCTTT.

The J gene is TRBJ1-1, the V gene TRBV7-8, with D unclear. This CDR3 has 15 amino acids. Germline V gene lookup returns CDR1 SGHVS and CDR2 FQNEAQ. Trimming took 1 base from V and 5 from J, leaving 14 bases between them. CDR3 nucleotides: TGTGCCAGCAGCTTAGGGGAGGATCTTCGGACTGAAGCTTTCTTT. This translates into CASSLGEDLRTEAFF.

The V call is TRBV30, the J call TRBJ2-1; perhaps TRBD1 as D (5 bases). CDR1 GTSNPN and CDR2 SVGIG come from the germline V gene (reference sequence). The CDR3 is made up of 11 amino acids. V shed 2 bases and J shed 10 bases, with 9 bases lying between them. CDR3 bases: TGTGCCTGGAGTACAGGCAGGGAGCAGTTCTTC. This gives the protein CAWSTGREQFF.

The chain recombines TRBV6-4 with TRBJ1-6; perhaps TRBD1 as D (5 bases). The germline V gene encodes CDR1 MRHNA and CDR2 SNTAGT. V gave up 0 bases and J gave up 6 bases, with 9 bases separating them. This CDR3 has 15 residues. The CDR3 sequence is CASSDSPGVNSPLHF. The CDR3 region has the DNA TGTGCCAGCAGTGACTCACCGGGGGTTAATTCACCCCTCCACTTT.

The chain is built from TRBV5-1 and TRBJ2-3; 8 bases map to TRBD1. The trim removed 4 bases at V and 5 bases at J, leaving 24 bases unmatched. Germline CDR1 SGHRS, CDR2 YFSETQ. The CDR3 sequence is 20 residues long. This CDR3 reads CASSGAQRWTGMSPLDTQYF. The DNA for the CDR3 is TGCGCCAGCAGCGGCGCCCAACGATGGACAGGGATGAGTCCTTTAGATACGCAGTATTTT.

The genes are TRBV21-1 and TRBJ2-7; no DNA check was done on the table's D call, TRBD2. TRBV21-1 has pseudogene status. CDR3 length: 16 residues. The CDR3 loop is CASSKRRGVGLYEQYV. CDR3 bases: TGTGCCAGCAGCAAGAGGCGGGGGGTGGGTCTCTACGAGCAGTACGTC.

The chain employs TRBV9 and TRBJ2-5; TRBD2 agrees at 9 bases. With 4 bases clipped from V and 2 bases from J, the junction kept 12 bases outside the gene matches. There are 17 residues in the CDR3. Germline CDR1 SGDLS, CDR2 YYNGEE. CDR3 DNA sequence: TGTGCCAGCAGCAGATATCCGGGACTAGCCCCGCAAGAGACCCAGTACTTC. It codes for CASSRYPGLAPQETQYF.

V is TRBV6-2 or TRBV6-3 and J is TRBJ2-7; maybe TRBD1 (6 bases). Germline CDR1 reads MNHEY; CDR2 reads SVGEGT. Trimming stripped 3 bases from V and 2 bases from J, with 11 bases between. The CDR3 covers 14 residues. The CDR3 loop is CASSYLDRTYEQYV. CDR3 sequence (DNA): TGTGCCAGCAGTTATCTGGACAGAACCTACGAGCAGTACGTC.

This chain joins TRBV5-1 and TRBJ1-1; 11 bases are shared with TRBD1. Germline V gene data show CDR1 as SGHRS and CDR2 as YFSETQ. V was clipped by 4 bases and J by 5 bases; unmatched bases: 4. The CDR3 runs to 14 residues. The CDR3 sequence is CASSIGTGGTEAFF. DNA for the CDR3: TGCGCCAGCAGCATCGGGACAGGGGGGACTGAAGCTTTCTTT.

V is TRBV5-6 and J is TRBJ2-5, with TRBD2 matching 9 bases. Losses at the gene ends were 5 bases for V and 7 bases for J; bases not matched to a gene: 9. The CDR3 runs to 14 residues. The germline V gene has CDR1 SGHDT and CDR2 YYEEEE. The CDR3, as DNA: TGTGCCAGCAGGCGGGGACTAGCCATTGGGACCCAGTACTTC. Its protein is CASRRGLAIGTQYF.

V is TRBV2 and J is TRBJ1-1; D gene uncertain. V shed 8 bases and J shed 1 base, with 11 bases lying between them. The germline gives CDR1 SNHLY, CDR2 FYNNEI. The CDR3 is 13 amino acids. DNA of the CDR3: TGTGCCAGCGGTACAGAGAAGAACACTGAAGCTTTCTTT. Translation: CASGTEKNTEAFF.

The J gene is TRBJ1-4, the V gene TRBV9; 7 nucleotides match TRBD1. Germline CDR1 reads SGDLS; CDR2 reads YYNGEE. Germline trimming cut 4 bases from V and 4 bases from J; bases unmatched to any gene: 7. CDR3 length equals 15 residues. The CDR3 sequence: CASSQRQGFNEKLFF. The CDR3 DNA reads TGTGCCAGCAGCCAACGACAGGGTTTTAATGAAAAACTGTTTTTT. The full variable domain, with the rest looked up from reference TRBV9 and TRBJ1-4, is DSGVTQTPKHLITATGQRVTLRCSPRSGDLSVYWYQQSLDQGLQFLIQYYNGEERAKGNILERFSAQQFPDLHSELNLSSLELGDSALYFCASSQRQGFNEKLFFGSGTQLSVL.

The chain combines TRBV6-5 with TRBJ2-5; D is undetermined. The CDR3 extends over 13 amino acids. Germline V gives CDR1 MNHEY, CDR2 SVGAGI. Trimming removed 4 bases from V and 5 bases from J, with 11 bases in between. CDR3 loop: CASSWNSRETQYF. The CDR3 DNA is TGTGCCAGCAGTTGGAATTCCAGGGAGACCCAGTACTTC.

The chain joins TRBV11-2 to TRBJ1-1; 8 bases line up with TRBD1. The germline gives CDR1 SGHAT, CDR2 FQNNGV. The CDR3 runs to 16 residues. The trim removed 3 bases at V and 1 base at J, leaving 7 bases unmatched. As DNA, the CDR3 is TGTGCCAGCAGCTTTATCACAGGGGGTCGGAACACTGAAGCTTTCTTT. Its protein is CASSFITGGRNTEAFF. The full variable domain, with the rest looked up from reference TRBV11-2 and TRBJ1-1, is EAGVAQSPRYKIIEKRQSVAFWCNPISGHATLYWYQQILGQGPKLLIQFQNNGVVDDSQLPKDRFSAERLKGVDSTLKIQPAKLEDSAVYLCASSFITGGRNTEAFFGQGTRLTVV.

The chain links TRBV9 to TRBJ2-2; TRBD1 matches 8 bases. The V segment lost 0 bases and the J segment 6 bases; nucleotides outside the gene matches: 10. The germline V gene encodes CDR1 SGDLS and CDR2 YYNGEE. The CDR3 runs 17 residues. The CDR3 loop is CASSVVPGGGLAGELFF. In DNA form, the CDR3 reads TGTGCCAGCAGCGTAGTTCCAGGGGGCGGGTTGGCCGGGGAGCTGTTTTTT.

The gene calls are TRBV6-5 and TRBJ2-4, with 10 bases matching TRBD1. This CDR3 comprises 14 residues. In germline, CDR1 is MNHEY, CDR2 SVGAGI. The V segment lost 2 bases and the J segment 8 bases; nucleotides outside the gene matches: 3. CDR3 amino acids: CASSYGGTGDIQYF. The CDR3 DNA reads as TGTGCCAGCAGTTACGGCGGGACAGGGGACATTCAGTACTTC.

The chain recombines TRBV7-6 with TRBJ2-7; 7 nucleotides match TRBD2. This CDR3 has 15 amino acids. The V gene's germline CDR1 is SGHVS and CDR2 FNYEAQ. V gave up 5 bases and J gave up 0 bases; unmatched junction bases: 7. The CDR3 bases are TGTGCCAGCAGCCCCACTAGCGTCTTCTCCTACGAGCAGTACGTC. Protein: CASSPTSVFSYEQYV.

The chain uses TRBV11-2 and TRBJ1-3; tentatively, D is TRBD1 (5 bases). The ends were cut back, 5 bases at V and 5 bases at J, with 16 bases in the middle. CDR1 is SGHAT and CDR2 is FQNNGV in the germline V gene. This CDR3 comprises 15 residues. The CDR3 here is CASSIRTPTRNTIYF. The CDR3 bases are TGTGCCAGCAGCATCCGGACACCAACCAGAAACACCATATATTTT.

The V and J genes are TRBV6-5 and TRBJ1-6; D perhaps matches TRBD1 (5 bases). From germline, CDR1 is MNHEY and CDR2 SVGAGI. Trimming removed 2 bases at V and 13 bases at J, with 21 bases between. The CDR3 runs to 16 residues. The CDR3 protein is CASSYDPQGGDRPLHF. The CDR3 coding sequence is TGTGCCAGCAGTTACGACCCCCAGGGAGGGGATAGGCCCCTCCACTTT.

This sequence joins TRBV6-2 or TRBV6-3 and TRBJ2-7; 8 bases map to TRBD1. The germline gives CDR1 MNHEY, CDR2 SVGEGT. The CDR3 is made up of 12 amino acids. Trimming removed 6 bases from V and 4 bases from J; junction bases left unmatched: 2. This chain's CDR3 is CASSDRGYEQYV. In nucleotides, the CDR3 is TGTGCCAGCAGCGACAGGGGTTACGAGCAGTACGTC.

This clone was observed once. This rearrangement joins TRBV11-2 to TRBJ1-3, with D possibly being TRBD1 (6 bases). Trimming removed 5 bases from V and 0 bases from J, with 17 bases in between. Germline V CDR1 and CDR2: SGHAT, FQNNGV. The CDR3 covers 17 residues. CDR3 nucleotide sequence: TGTGCCAGCAGCGCGTGGGACACACACTACTCTGGAAACACCATATATTTT. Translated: CASSAWDTHYSGNTIYF.

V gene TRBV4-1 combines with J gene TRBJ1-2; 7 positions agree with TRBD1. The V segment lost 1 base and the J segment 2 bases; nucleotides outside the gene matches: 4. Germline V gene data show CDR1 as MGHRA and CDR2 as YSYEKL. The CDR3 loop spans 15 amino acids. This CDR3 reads CASSQGQGANYGYTF. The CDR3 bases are TGCGCCAGCAGCCAAGGACAGGGTGCCAACTATGGCTACACCTTC.

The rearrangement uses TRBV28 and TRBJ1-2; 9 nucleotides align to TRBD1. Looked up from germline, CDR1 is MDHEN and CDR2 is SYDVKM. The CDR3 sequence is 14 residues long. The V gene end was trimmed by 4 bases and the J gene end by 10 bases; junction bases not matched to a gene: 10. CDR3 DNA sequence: TGTGCCAGCAGTTCTAGATGGACAGGGGAGGTCTACACCTTC. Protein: CASSSRWTGEVYTF.

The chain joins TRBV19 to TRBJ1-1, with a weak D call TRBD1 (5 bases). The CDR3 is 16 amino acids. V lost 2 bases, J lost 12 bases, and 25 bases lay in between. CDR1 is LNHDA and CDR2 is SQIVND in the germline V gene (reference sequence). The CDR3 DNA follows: TGTGCCAGTAGTATATTGGGTAGGGCAGGGAACTCCCCAACTTTCTTT. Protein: CASSILGRAGNSPTFF. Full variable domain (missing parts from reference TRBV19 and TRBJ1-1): DGGITQSPKYLFRKEGQNVTLSCEQNLNHDAMYWYRQDPGQGLRLIYYSQIVNDFQKGDIAEGYSVSREKKESFPLTVTSAQKNPTAFYLCASSILGRAGNSPTFFGQGTRLTVV.

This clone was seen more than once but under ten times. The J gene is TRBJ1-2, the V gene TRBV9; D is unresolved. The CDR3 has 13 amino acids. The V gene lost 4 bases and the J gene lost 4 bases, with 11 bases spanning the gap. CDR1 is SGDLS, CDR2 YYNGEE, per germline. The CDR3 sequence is CASSPRSGYGYTF. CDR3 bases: TGTGCCAGCAGCCCGAGGTCCGGCTATGGCTACACCTTC.

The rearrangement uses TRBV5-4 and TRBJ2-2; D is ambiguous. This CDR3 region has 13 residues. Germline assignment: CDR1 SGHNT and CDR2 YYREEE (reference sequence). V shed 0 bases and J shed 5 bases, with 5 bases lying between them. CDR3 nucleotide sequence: TGTGCCAGCAGCTTGGGAGTTACCGGGGAGCTGTTTTTT. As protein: CASSLGVTGELFF.

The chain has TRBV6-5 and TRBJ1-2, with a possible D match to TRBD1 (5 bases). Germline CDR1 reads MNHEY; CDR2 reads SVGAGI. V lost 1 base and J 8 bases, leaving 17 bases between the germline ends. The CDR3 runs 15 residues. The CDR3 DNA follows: TGTGCCAGCAGTTACTATTGGGCGGGACCCTCGGGCTACACCTTC. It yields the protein CASSYYWAGPSGYTF.

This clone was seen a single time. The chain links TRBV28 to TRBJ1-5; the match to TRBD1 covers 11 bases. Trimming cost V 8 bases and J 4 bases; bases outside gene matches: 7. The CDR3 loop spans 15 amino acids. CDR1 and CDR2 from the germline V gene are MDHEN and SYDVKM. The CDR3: CASDWTGGANQPQHF. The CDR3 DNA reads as TGTGCCAGCGACTGGACAGGGGGCGCGAATCAGCCCCAGCATTTT. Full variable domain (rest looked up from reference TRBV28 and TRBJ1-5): DVKVTQSSRYLVKRTGEKVFLECVQDMDHENMFWYRQDPGLGLRLIYFSYDVKMKEKGDIPEGYSVSREKKERFSLILESASTNQTSMYLCASDWTGGANQPQHFGDGTRLSIL.

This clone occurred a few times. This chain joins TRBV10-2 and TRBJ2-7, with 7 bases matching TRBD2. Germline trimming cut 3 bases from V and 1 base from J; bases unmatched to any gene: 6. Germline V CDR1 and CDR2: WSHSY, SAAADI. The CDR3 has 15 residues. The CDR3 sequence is CASSEGAGASYEQYV. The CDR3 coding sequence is TGCGCCAGCAGTGAAGGGGCGGGAGCGTCCTACGAGCAGTACGTC.